Listed here are 12 T cell receptor beta chains from one sample, sequenced in a study of CD8+CD57+ T cells in acquired aplastic anemia. TCR beta VDJ and CDR3 were profiled, and genomic DNA was the template. Each CDR3 protein gets one entry after TCRdb re-called the reads with MiXCR. In the table there are tens of thousands of distinct CDR3 sequences, 40% to 50% of which are singletons. The sample was sorted CD4+, CD8+, or CD8+CD57+ T cells (not recorded which) from PBMCs. The receptors were sampled from a human donor in good health, serving as a control.

Concerning this clonotype itself: A read error may explain this, as a much larger clone is one base away. The CDR3 ends on some other residue instead of the conserved phenylalanine or tryptophan, so this is likely a read error. The chain recombines TRBV4-2 with TRBJ1-2; D unclear. The germline V and J ends were trimmed by 1 base and 8 bases, with 11 bases remaining between them. The CDR3 runs to 13 residues. CDR1 and CDR2 from the germline V gene are LGHNA and YNFKEQ. CDR3 region: CASSQVALQGYTL. CDR3 coding DNA: TGTGCCAGCAGCCAAGTTGCCCTACAGGGCTACACCCTC.

This clonotype has at least ten counts. This chain links TRBV15 with TRBJ1-4; D is unclear. Germline CDR1 is LNHNV and CDR2 is YYDKDF (reference sequence). This CDR3 has 15 amino acids. V was cut by 3 bases and J by 2 bases, with 10 bases left in between. The CDR3 region is CATSSARSTNEKLFF. DNA for the CDR3: TGTGCCACCAGCAGCGCCCGGTCTACTAATGAAAAACTGTTTTTT. Looking up the rest from reference TRBV15 and TRBJ1-4 gives the full variable domain: DAMVIQNPRYQVTQFGKPVTLSCSQTLNHNVMYWYQQKSSQAPKLLFHYYDKDFNNEADTPDNFQSRRPNTSFCFLDIRSPGLGDTAMYLCATSSARSTNEKLFFGSGTQLSVL.

The table lists this clonotype with a few counts. The V and J genes are TRBV7-2 and TRBJ2-1, with TRBD2 identical over 11 bases. Germline CDR1 reads SGHTA; CDR2 reads FQGNSA. Unmatched junction bases numbered 6, after V lost 4 bases and J lost 7 bases. The CDR3 totals 15 residues. In DNA form, the CDR3 reads TGTGCCAGCAGCTATAGCGGGGGGGCCGGGAATGAGCAGTTCTTC. Amino acids: CASSYSGGAGNEQFF.

The sample holds a few counts of this clonotype. The chain combines TRBV10-1 with TRBJ1-5; no clear D. The V gene lost 2 bases and the J gene lost 7 bases, with 9 bases spanning the gap. Germline-derived CDR1 and CDR2 are WNHNN and SYGVQD (reference sequence). This CDR3 contains 13 residues. CDR3 in amino acids: CASSERADQPQHF. The CDR3 nucleotides are TGCGCCAGCAGTGAGCGGGCGGACCAGCCCCAGCATTTT.

A word on this clonotype: An end of the junction differs from the germline gene, which may be a read error. Here the CDR3 DNA reads TGCACCAGCAGTTCCACGACACTAGCGGGAGTTAGGACCGGGGAGCTGTTTTTT. Translated, it gives CTSSSTTLAGVRTGELFF. This chain connects TRBV10-2 to TRBJ2-2; 11 bases map to TRBD2. This CDR3 comprises 18 residues. Germline CDR1 WSHSY, CDR2 SAAADI.

In its sample, this clonotype was seen many times. V is TRBV19 and J is TRBJ2-1, with D uncertain. CDR1 and CDR2 (germline): LNHDA, SQIVND (reference sequence). Trimming took 3 bases from V and 4 from J, leaving 7 bases between them. CDR3 length: 13 amino acids. The DNA for the CDR3 is TGTGCCAGTAGTATCCTCGGGTACAATGAGCAGTTCTTC. Its translation: CASSILGYNEQFF. Drawing the rest from reference TRBV19 and TRBJ2-1, the complete variable domain is DGGITQSPKYLFRKEGQNVTLSCEQNLNHDAMYWYRQDPGQGLRLIYYSQIVNDFQKGDIAEGYSVSREKKESFPLTVTSAQKNPTAFYLCASSILGYNEQFFGPGTRLTVL.

This clonotype was detected only a few times. This may be a read error: a much more frequent sequence differs by one nucleotide. The chain joins TRBV9 to TRBJ1-6, with D unresolved. Germline CDR1 SGDLS, CDR2 YYNGEE. The germline V and J ends were trimmed by 4 bases and 7 bases, with 15 bases remaining between them. This CDR3 has 15 residues. The chain's CDR3 is CASSSQSSKNSPLHF. CDR3 DNA: TGTGCCAGCAGCTCACAGTCCTCGAAGAATTCACCCCTCCACTTT. Based on the CDR3 plus reference TRBV9 and TRBJ1-6, the full variable domain is DSGVTQTPKHLITATGQRVTLRCSPRSGDLSVYWYQQSLDQGLQFLIQYYNGEERAKGNILERFSAQQFPDLHSELNLSSLELGDSALYFCASSSQSSKNSPLHFGNGTRLTVT.

In its sample, this clonotype was seen many times. CDR3 nucleotide sequence: TGTGCCAGCAGCTTAGTCTCCCCGGTCAGGGCCTACGAGCAGTACTTC. It translates to CASSLVSPVRAYEQYF. This sequence joins TRBV11-2 and TRBJ2-7, with D possibly being TRBD1 (5 bases). This CDR3 is built from 16 residues. The germline gives CDR1 SGHAT, CDR2 FQNNGV. Trimming removed 1 base from V and 2 bases from J, with 15 bases in between.

This clonotype was seen repeatedly, ten times or more. The chain uses TRBV19 and TRBJ2-1, with 9 bases lining up with TRBD2. V gave up 5 bases and J gave up 4 bases; unmatched junction bases: 3. Germline CDR1 reads LNHDA; CDR2 reads SQIVND (reference sequence). The CDR3 sequence is 14 residues long. This CDR3 reads CASSLAGAYNEQFF. The CDR3 DNA is TGTGCCAGTAGTTTAGCGGGGGCGTACAATGAGCAGTTCTTC.

There are a few counts of this clonotype. Possible read error: a much larger clone is one base away. The chain joins TRBV5-1 to TRBJ2-7; D uncertain. Germline lookup yields CDR1 SGHRS and CDR2 YFSETQ. The CDR3 is made up of 14 amino acids. With 7 bases removed from V and 7 bases from J, the gap between germline ends came to 21 bases. In DNA form, the CDR3 reads TGCGCCAGCGGCACTGGGCCCTCTTTGGGAGAGCAGTACTTC. It codes for CASGTGPSLGEQYF. The whole variable domain, filled in from reference TRBV5-1 and TRBJ2-7, reads KAGVTQTPRYLIKTRGQQVTLSCSPISGHRSVSWYQQTPGQGLQFLFEYFSETQRNKGNFPGRFSGRQFSNSRSEMNVSTLELGDSALYLCASGTGPSLGEQYFGPGTRLTVT.

V usage is TRBV5-1 and J usage is TRBJ2-3; D ambiguous. The CDR3 contains 15 residues. The V end was cut by 4 bases, the J end by 2 bases, with 14 bases between. Germline CDR1 is SGHRS and CDR2 is YFSETQ. The DNA for the CDR3 is TGCGCCAGCAGCCCACACATGTTTGTCACAGATACGCAGTATTTT. Its translation is CASSPHMFVTDTQYF. The variable domain in full, completed from reference TRBV5-1 and TRBJ2-3, reads KAGVTQTPRYLIKTRGQQVTLSCSPISGHRSVSWYQQTPGQGLQFLFEYFSETQRNKGNFPGRFSGRQFSNSRSEMNVSTLELGDSALYLCASSPHMFVTDTQYFGPGTRLTVL.

This clonotype was seen many times. This chain links TRBV20-1 with TRBJ1-2; 9 nucleotides match TRBD1. The V gene end was trimmed by 4 bases and the J gene end by 7 bases; junction bases not matched to a gene: 4. Germline V gene sequence: CDR1 DFQATT, CDR2 SNEGSKA (reference sequence). The CDR3 extends over 12 amino acids. This CDR3 reads CSATTGGSGYTF. The CDR3 nucleotides are TGCAGTGCTACGACAGGGGGTAGTGGCTACACCTTC.